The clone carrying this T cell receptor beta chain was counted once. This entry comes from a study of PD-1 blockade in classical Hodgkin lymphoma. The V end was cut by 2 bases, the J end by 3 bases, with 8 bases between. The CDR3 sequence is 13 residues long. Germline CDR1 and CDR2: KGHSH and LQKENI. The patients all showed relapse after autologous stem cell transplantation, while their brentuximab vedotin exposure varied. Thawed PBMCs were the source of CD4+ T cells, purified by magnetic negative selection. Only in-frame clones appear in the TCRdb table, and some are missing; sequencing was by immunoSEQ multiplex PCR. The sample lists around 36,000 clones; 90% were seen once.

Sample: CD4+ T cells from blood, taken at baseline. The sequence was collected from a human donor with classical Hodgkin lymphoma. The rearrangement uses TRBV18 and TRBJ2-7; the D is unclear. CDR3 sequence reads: CASSPVGSYEQYF. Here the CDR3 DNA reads TGTGCCAGCTCACCAGTGGGAAGCTACGAGCAGTACTTC.